This T cell receptor beta chain is from a study of T cells in Graves' hyperthyroidism and ophthalmopathy. This CDR3 has 16 residues. J was trimmed by 5 bases and V by 0 bases; bases with no gene match: 7. Using RNA transcripts as the source, TCR beta CDR3 regions were amplified. An initial round of RT-PCR targeting the TCR CDR3 relied on the HTBI primer set. MiXCR, run by TCRdb on the multiplex PCR reads, gives a single entry per CDR3 protein. This sample has 470,000 or so distinct CDR3 sequences, with about 20% found just once. PBMCs were collected from a roughly 9.7 ml volume of fresh peripheral blood. There are a few counts of this clonotype.

V usage is TRBV12-3 or TRBV12-4 and J usage is TRBJ2-5, with 9 bases fitting TRBD1. The sequenced sample was blood. The TCR originated in a man aged 18 to 30 with Graves' hyperthyroidism. This CDR3 reads CASSLAGTGNVETQYF. CDR3 sequence (DNA): TGTGCCAGCAGTTTAGCAGGGACAGGGAACGTGGAGACCCAGTACTTC.